The rows below give T cell receptor beta chains drawn from one sample of a study of cytomegalovirus exposure and HLA in healthy donors. Generated by immunoSEQ multiplex PCR, the TCRdb table keeps only in-frame clones and is missing some. The table records roughly 270,000 clones, 88% of them present only once. Sequenced: PBMCs. The source is a woman younger than 35 in good health and CMV-seronegative. The CDR3 runs from the conserved cysteine through the conserved F or W. The D gene is left open where the match is weak. Only part of the rows carry a size: once, few, many, or a class if the clone is expanded.

- | TRBJ2-5 | - | TRBV5-6 | TGTGCCAGCAGCCAACACCTAGGATTCCAAGAGACCCAGTACTTC | CASSQHLGFQETQYF
few | TRBJ1-3 | - | TRBV5-1 | TGCGCCAGCAGCTTGGAAGGCCGCAGGGCTCTGACGGAAGGAAACACCATATATTTT | CASSLEGRRALTEGNTIYF
- | TRBJ2-7 | TRBD2 | TRBV10-2 | TGCGCCAGCAGTGATCTAGCGGGAAAGATGTACGAGCAGTACTTC | CASSDLAGKMYEQYF
- | TRBJ2-1 | - | TRBV10-3 | TGTGCCATCAATGGGCGGGAAAAGGGTGAGCAGTTCTTC | CAINGREKGEQFF
- | TRBJ2-7 | TRBD1 | TRBV7-6 | TGTGCCAGCAGCCCACGGACAGGCTCCTACGAGCAGTACTTC | CASSPRTGSYEQYF
- | TRBJ1-6 | TRBD1 | TRBV27 | TGTGCCAGCAGCATATACGACAGGGCAAATTCACCCCTCCACTTT | CASSIYDRANSPLHF
once | TRBJ2-2 | - | TRBV9 | TGTGCCAGCAGCGTGAGGGGGTCAAGCACCGGGGAGCTGTTTTTT | CASSVRGSSTGELFF
- | TRBJ2-7 | - | TRBV7-9 | TGTGCCAGCAGCCAAAGGACATCCCGAGGCTCCTACGAGCAGTACTTC | CASSQRTSRGSYEQYF
- | TRBJ2-7 | - | TRBV6-5 | TGTGCCAGCAGCTCCGCTGCGGGGGCCTTCGAGCAGTACTTC | CASSSAAGAFEQYF
- | TRBJ2-3 | - | TRBV4-3 | TGCGCCAGCAGCCCAAGTTTGTTCAGGGTCACAGATACGCAGTATTTT | CASSPSLFRVTDTQYF
- | TRBJ2-7 | - | TRBV6-5 | TGTGCGTCTAGCGACCTAGTCTCCTACGAGCAGTACTTC | CASSDLVSYEQYF
- | TRBJ1-1 | TRBD1 | TRBV5-6 | TGTGCCAGCAGCCGACCGACAGGGACTGAAGCTTTCTTT | CASSRPTGTEAFF
- | TRBJ2-1 | TRBD2 | TRBV19 | TGTGCCAGTCGGACTAGCGGGAGGCACGAGCAGTTCTTC | CASRTSGRHEQFF
once | TRBJ2-5 | - | TRBV30 | TGTGCCTGGGGTACCCTGGGGGGGACCCAGTACTTC | CAWGTLGGTQYF
- | TRBJ2-3 | - | TRBV27 | TGTGCCAGCAGTTTTTGGGAGTCGGGGACAGATACGCAGTATTTT | CASSFWESGTDTQYF
- | TRBJ2-5 | TRBD1 | TRBV13 | TGTGCCAGCAGCTCGAGACAGGGAGAGGGAGAGACCCAGTACTTC | CASSSRQGEGETQYF
- | TRBJ1-2 | - | TRBV10-3 | TGTGCCATCAGTGAGGACAGATCCTATGGCTACACCTTC | CAISEDRSYGYTF
- | TRBJ1-4 | - | TRBV2 | TGTGCCAGCAGCTTCCGGGACACCAATGAAAAACTGTTTTTT | CASSFRDTNEKLFF
- | TRBJ1-1 | TRBD1 | TRBV5-1 | TGCGCCAGCAGGGGGACAGGTTTGAACACTGAAGCTTTCTTT | CASRGTGLNTEAFF
- | TRBJ2-3 | - | TRBV9 | TGTGCCAGCAGCGTAGAGGGGGGGGGACAGGGCACAGATACGCAGTATTTT | CASSVEGGGQGTDTQYF
- | TRBJ2-3 | TRBD1 | TRBV28 | TGTGCCGGGAACAGGGGGCGATCCACAGATACGCAGTATTTT | CAGNRGRSTDTQYF
- | TRBJ1-5 | TRBD1 | TRBV15 | TGTGCCACCAGCACCGACTTACAGGGGGCCGTTCAGCCCCAGCATTTT | CATSTDLQGAVQPQHF
- | TRBJ1-3 | - | TRBV6-1 | TGTGCCAGCAGGATTGACAATTCTGGAAACACCATATATTTT | CASRIDNSGNTIYF
- | TRBJ1-2 | TRBD1 | TRBV6-1 | TGTGCCAGCAGGGTACAGGGGGCGTTTTATGGCTACACCTTC | CASRVQGAFYGYTF
- | TRBJ2-7 | TRBD2 | TRBV18 | TGTGCCAGCTCACCACGTGAGGGGAGGGGATACGAGCAGTACTTC | CASSPREGRGYEQYF
once | TRBJ2-3 | TRBD2 | TRBV4-2 | TGTGCCAGCAGCCACGGCCCGACTAGCGGGAGTACAGATACGCAGTATTTT | CASSHGPTSGSTDTQYF
- | TRBJ2-7 | - | TRBV6-1 | TGTGCCAGCAAGGGGGTCGGTGAGGGCGAGCAGTACTTC | CASKGVGEGEQYF
- | TRBJ2-7 | TRBD2 | TRBV28 | TGTGCCAGCAGTTCACTAGCGGGAGGCTACGAGCAGTACTTC | CASSSLAGGYEQYF
- | TRBJ1-1 | - | TRBV5-1 | TGCGCCAGCAGCTTGGGGGCGACAGGCCCAAGGAACACTGAAGCTTTCTTT | CASSLGATGPRNTEAFF
few | TRBJ1-1 | - | TRBV7-3 | TGTGCCAGCAGCTTAGGACAGAACACTGAAGCTTTCTTT | CASSLGQNTEAFF
- | TRBJ2-7 | TRBD2 | TRBV7-2 | TGTGCCAGCAGTCCGACGGGGGGCTCCTACGAGCAGTACTTC | CASSPTGGSYEQYF
- | TRBJ2-5 | - | TRBV28 | TGTGCCAGCAGCAAACTGGACACCGATCAAGAGACCCAGTACTTC | CASSKLDTDQETQYF
- | TRBJ1-2 | - | TRBV19 | TGTGCCAGTAGTCGCAGGAACTATGGCTACACCTTC | CASSRRNYGYTF
- | TRBJ2-5 | - | TRBV18 | TGTGCCAGCTCACCAGGAGCGTTCCAAGAGACCCAGTACTTC | CASSPGAFQETQYF
- | TRBJ2-1 | TRBD2 | TRBV14 | TGTGCCAGCAGCCAAGTCTGGAGACTAGCGGGAGCGCCATACAATGAGCAGTTCTTC | CASSQVWRLAGAPYNEQFF
- | TRBJ2-7 | TRBD2 | TRBV9 | TGTGCCAGCAGCGCCGAGGGTGGGACTAGCGGACACTACGAGCAGTACTTC | CASSAEGGTSGHYEQYF
- | TRBJ2-7 | TRBD1 | TRBV29-1 | TGCAGCGTGACAGGGACCGAGCAGTACTTC | CSVTGTEQYF
- | TRBJ2-3 | TRBD2 | TRBV6-1 | TGTGCCAGCAGTGAGCAAGCGGGAGGGTCTAGCACAGATACGCAGTATTTT | CASSEQAGGSSTDTQYF
once | TRBJ2-2 | - | TRBV5-1 | TGCGCCAGCAGCTTTCTTAGCGGTCCGAACACCGGGGAGCTGTTTTTT | CASSFLSGPNTGELFF
- | TRBJ2-7 | - | TRBV6-5 | TGTGCCAGCAGTTCCAGCGGAGGGTCCTACGAGCAGTACTTC | CASSSSGGSYEQYF
- | TRBJ1-2 | TRBD1 | TRBV14 | TGTGCCAGCAGCCCCGACAGGGTAGTACATGGCTACACCTTC | CASSPDRVVHGYTF
once | TRBJ2-7 | TRBD2 | TRBV6-5 | TGTGCCAGCAGTCCGGCGGGGGGTGAGCAGTACTTC | CASSPAGGEQYF
once | TRBJ2-1 | TRBD2 | TRBV7-6 | TGTGCCAGCAGCTTAATGGTGGGGCTAGCGGGAGCCAATGAGCAGTTCTTC | CASSLMVGLAGANEQFF
- | TRBJ1-2 | - | TRBV28 | TGTGCCAGCACCCTGGGGGGTGGCTACACCTTC | CASTLGGGYTF
- | TRBJ1-5 | - | TRBV4-1 | TGCGCCAGCAGCCAAGTGACTATTAATCAGCCCCAGCATTTT | CASSQVTINQPQHF
- | TRBJ2-3 | - | TRBV9 | TGTGCCAGCAGCTCAGACACAGATACGCAGTATTTT | CASSSDTDTQYF
- | TRBJ2-7 | TRBD2 | TRBV5-1 | TGCGCCAGCAGCTTCGGACTAGCGGGAGGGCCGGGGTACGAGCAGTACTTC | CASSFGLAGGPGYEQYF
- | TRBJ2-3 | TRBD2 | TRBV5-1 | TGCGCCAGCAGCTTGTGGTTGCGGGAGGGAAGAGCAGATACGCAGTATTTT | CASSLWLREGRADTQYF
- | TRBJ2-7 | - | TRBV30 | TGTGCCTGGAGTTACTCCTACGAGCAGTACTTC | CAWSYSYEQYF
once | TRBJ2-7 | - | TRBV7-8 | TGTGCCAGCAGCCCCTTGACGGGACAATCCTACGAGCAGTACTTC | CASSPLTGQSYEQYF
- | TRBJ2-1 | TRBD2 | TRBV2 | TGTGCCAGCCATCGACTAGCGGGGAGAATAGGTGAGCAGTTCTTC | CASHRLAGRIGEQFF
- | TRBJ2-1 | - | TRBV4-1 | TGCGCCAGCAGCCAAGTTGCAGACAATGAGCAGTTCTTC | CASSQVADNEQFF
- | TRBJ2-2 | TRBD2 | TRBV6-4 | TGTGCCAGCAGGATGAGCGGGGGGGACACCGGGGAGCTGTTTTTT | CASRMSGGDTGELFF
- | TRBJ1-1 | - | TRBV9 | TGTGCCAGCAGCGGCCGGGACACTGAAGCTTTCTTT | CASSGRDTEAFF
- | TRBJ2-2 | TRBD2 | TRBV4-1 | TGCGCCAGCAGCCAAGAAGTCGGTGGAGGACTAGCCCTCGCCGGGGAGCTGTTTTTT | CASSQEVGGGLALAGELFF